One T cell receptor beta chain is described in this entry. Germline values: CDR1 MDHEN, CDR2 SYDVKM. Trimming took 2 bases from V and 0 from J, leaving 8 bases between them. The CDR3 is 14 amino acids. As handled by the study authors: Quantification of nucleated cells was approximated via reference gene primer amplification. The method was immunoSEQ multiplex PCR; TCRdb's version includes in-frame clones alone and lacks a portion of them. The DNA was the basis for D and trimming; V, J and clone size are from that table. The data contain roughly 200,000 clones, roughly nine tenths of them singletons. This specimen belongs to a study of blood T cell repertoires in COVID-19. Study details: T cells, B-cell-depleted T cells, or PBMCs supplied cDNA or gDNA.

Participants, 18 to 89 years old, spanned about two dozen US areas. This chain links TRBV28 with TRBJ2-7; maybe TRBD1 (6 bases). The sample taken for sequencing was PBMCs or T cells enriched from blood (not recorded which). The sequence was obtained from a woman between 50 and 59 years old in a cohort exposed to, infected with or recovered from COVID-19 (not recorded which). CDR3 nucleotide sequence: TGTGCCAGCAGTTTAGGGGGCACCTCCTACGAGCAGTACTTC. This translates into CASSLGGTSYEQYF. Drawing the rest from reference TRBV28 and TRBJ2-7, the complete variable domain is DVKVTQSSRYLVKRTGEKVFLECVQDMDHENMFWYRQDPGLGLRLIYFSYDVKMKEKGDIPEGYSVSREKKERFSLILESASTNQTSMYLCASSLGGTSYEQYFGPGTRLTVT.